What follows describes a single T cell receptor beta chain. What this receptor recognizes is not known. There are no base qualities to consult, and no much larger clone falls within one base. The data belong to a study of cytomegalovirus exposure and HLA in healthy donors (dated by TCRdb to about 2017). Broadly, across the study: According to an earlier analysis of around 600 of the donors, 200 million or so T cells yielded over 100 million unique TCR beta sequences and 276 Gb of sequence data. Typing coverage varied by locus: 629-630 donors for A, B, C, DRB1 and DQB1; approximately 500 for DQA1; more than 600 for DPA1; roughly 450 for DPB1. To predict cytomegalovirus infection status, the study combined high-throughput TCR immunosequencing, statistical association of individual TCRs with disease status, and machine learning. The study used immunosequencing to profile the T cell repertoires of approximately 690 subjects and linked those repertoires to cytomegalovirus serostatus. Among some 410 genotyped donors of the cohort, an average of roughly 230,000 unique TCR beta nucleotide sequences was sequenced per donor, of which about 20% were non-productive. The later analysis used no new phenotypic data to find candidate immune exposures, relying instead on TCR beta sequences and their occurrence across donors. Class I and class II HLA loci were covered by the typing at four-digit resolution. Among the approximately 430 genotyped donors, around 79% belonged to the genetic ancestry cluster associated with self-reported Caucasian donors. Donor age, sex, ethnicity and CMV serostatus were compiled together with the repertoire data. To study patterns of TCR occurrence, a later analysis re-analyzed previously published TCR beta repertoires from 600 to 750 donors and added high-resolution HLA genotyping. An earlier analysis of fewer than 700 of the donors applied high-throughput TCR beta sequencing to assess whether each TCR beta V gene segment acted as functional or pseudogenic. Several DR-DQ haplotypes were treated as single units for association and clustering because of strong linkage in the cohort. A later genetic analysis used genome-wide SNP genotypes for about 60% of the roughly 700 donors, treating that subset as a discovery cohort. The study was designed to test whether signatures of past pathogen exposure could be identified by cataloging public T cell receptors. All discovery cohort repertoires had been generated using a single sequencing platform. An early release that covered more than 550 HLA-typed donors contained approximately 300 gigabases of sequencing data and 80 million or so unique TCR sequences. Along with the roughly 710-subject first cohort, a separate validation cohort of 120 different subjects was used. Paper-wide results and their limitations: A group of highly shared sequence variants was considered likely to be a technical artifact of the sequencing pipeline. According to the authors, the approach could potentially be generalized to other disease states and immunological phenotypes. A later genetic analysis associated a missense DCLRE1C variant with V-gene and J-gene trimming of TCR beta chains, and an independent cohort replicated the association. Correlated functional status among segregating V segments might reflect linkage disequilibrium, but an unknown experimental factor could not be ruled out. According to a later analysis, most CMV-associated TCR beta chains appeared to be HLA-restricted, and the HLA associations seemed to be driven largely by CMV exposure. HLA typing was unavailable for some donors at each locus, so association tests used only the typed subset. Most TCR sequences were seen in very few donors, while some public TCRs were found in many individuals. In a later analysis, around 17,000 TCR beta sequences were associated with specific HLA alleles at a false discovery rate of 0.05. Because the 87-base-pair reads could not distinguish some IMGT-functional V segments, including TRBV6-2 and TRBV6-3, those segments were excluded. Compared with equally common non-associated chains, HLA-associated TCR beta chains in a later analysis were more clonally expanded and had lower generation probabilities. In a later analysis, several top co-occurrence clusters were reported to appear linked to parvovirus B19, influenza, CMV and Epstein-Barr virus. Immune exposure information for the cohort was limited to CMV serostatus. In this cohort, only TCR beta chains were sequenced, and detectable features were limited by the absence of alpha or paired-chain data. A further reported finding was that TCR beta sequences accurately predicted the HLA-A and HLA-B alleles for most subjects in the first cohort. Roughly uniform sequencing depth across donors was assumed in presence/absence analyses, although this assumption may not hold. A later genetic analysis reported fewer N-insertions in productive TCRs among donors in an Asian-associated ancestry cluster than the roughly 700-donor mean. In a later analysis, TCR association rates were found to vary across HLA loci, with the most associated TCRs seen for DRB1 alleles and the fewest for HLA-C alleles. In an earlier analysis of about 600 of the donors, most TCR beta V segments appeared in productive rearrangements about 87% or about 30% of the time, broadly matching IMGT annotations. When HLA alleles, especially DR and DQ, strongly co-occurred, attributing TCR associations to individual alleles was difficult. In the study, about 150 TCR beta chains were listed as associated with cytomegalovirus. In both the original and validation cohorts, the classifier was reported to diagnose cytomegalovirus status with high specificity and sensitivity. The earlier analysis of fewer than 750 of the donors excluded fewer than 20 rarely observed V segments, including chromosome 9 orphons, because counts were too low. In vitro tests confirmed that three of the cytomegalovirus-associated TCR beta chains recognize cytomegalovirus antigens.

The CDR3 spans 15 residues, from the cysteine through the phenylalanine. The CDR3 DNA has 45 bases and is translated from base 1. Looking up the germline V gene yields CDR1 MNHNS and CDR2 SASEGT. V lost 4 bases and J lost 6 bases, and the count of bases not matched to a germline gene is 8. Preparation of the library involved the immunoSEQ multiplex PCR assay. For the multiplex PCR, a mixture combining 60 forward primers for TCR Vbeta segments and 13 reverse primers for TCR Jbeta segments was used. The CDR3 region of rearranged TCR beta genes was amplified from genomic DNA with a multiplex PCR assay. The Illumina HiSeq System was used to sequence the amplified TCR beta libraries as 87-base-pair reads. In the original analysis: A later analysis counted 65 million to 90 million unique TCR beta chains across the approximately 700 repertoires, and around 12 million of these chains were shared by at least two donors. A nearest-neighbor algorithm error-corrected the raw reads and collapsed the reads into unique sequences, merging closely related sequences to remove PCR and sequencing errors. To assign V, D and J gene segments, CDR3 sequences were aligned to IMGT reference sequences. For a sequence to be retained, a match of at least six nucleotides was required to both a V gene segment and a J gene segment. Rearrangements were classified as productive when the CDR3 lacked stop codons and remained in frame with V and J, and all other rearrangements were classified as non-productive. Following IMGT convention, CDR3 was defined as the stretch from the second conserved V-encoded cysteine up to the conserved J-encoded phenylalanine. Sequences without an unambiguous match to a single V gene segment were excluded from the earlier analysis of over 500 of the donors. An earlier analysis of several hundred of the donors classified V segments as functional when productive rearrangements were above 56.7% and as segregating when the standard deviation between donors was above 5%. To diagnose cytomegalovirus status from the catalog of TCR beta chain sequences, a statistical classification framework was built. A later analysis assigned V and J genes by comparing TCR nucleotide sequences with IMGT/GENE-DB human TR gene sequences. Using the TCRdist pipeline, a later analysis assigned CDR3 sequences along with most-parsimonious VDJ recombination scenarios. A later analysis defined each TCR beta chain by its CDR3 amino acid sequence plus V-gene family, and excluded reads lacking a unique V-gene family. A later analysis removed roughly 590 highly shared, low-generation-probability nucleotide sequences to deal with suspected cross-contamination and a sequencing artifact. A later analysis calculated a clonal expansion index for each public chain from normalized within-repertoire ranks of inferred template counts. In a later analysis, generation probabilities were computed with a VDJ recombination model fitted to out-of-frame rearrangements, and the resulting probabilities were checked against IGoR. A later analysis scored TCR-TCR, TCR-HLA and TCR-CMV co-occurrence with hypergeometric tests, applying a repertoire-size bias correction to TCR pairs. False discovery rates were estimated in a later analysis by permuting HLA or CMV assignments 20 times. In a later analysis, co-occurring TCRs were grouped using DBSCAN, with TCRdist sequence similarity added in when clustering inside HLA-allele-positive subsets. For co-occurrence clustering, repertoires with fewer than 30,000 or more than 120,000 public chains were excluded, along with about five repertoires with anomalous nucleotide sharing. TCRdb obtained this table from immuneACCESS and retained in-frame rearrangements with V and J assigned. These tables miss some clones; where compared with another copy, unresolved V genes account for less than half of the shortfall, and the remainder is unexplained. The V and J calls and clone size are taken from that table; D and trimming were inferred from the DNA. The sample has around 280,000 clones on record, 70% to 90% of them singletons. The top ten clonotypes cover roughly 2.3% of the sample.

In total, 630 or so healthy bone marrow donors made up the cohort. At the time of sampling, all cohort members were nominally healthy, though unrecorded immune exposures were likely present. The donor tested CMV seronegative, placing the donor among the 350 or so seronegative members of the cohort. A peripheral blood sample was provided by each donor, and peripheral blood mononuclear cells were used for TCR beta sequencing. The Qiagen DNeasy Blood Extraction Kit was used to extract genomic DNA from the blood cell samples. Input material: PBMCs. The chain is encoded by TRBV6-1 joined to TRBJ1-1, and 10 bases in between align with TRBD1. This sequence was found in a woman between 18 and 29 years old in good health and CMV-seronegative. The sequenced DNA: TGTGCCAGCAGTGCGACCGGGACAGGGGCTGCTGAAGCTTTCTTT. Protein translation: CASSATGTGAAEAFF.